This is a list of T cell receptor beta chains from one sample in a study of blood T cell repertoires in COVID-19. TCRdb keeps only in-frame clones here, not all; method: immunoSEQ multiplex PCR. The sample includes 250,000 or so clones, 82% seen only once; the top ten take 1.9%. The source material was peripheral blood. The receptors were sampled from an elderly woman with acute or convalescent COVID-19. Both conserved end residues are part of each CDR3. The D gene is left open where the match is weak. Rows may omit the clone size; those that give it use once, few, many or a size class.

>TRBV23-1|TRBJ2-1|NA|NA
TGCGCCAGCAGTCAAGGGGCAACTTACAATGAGCAGTTCTTC
CASSQGATYNEQFF
>TRBV29-1|TRBJ2-7|NA|TRBD1
TGCAGCGTTGAAAGGAGGGGCCAGGGGGCGAGCGAGCAGTACTTC
CSVERRGQGASEQYF
>TRBV2|TRBJ2-2|NA|TRBD1
TGTGCCAGCAACCCGGGACAGGGAGGGTCCGGGGAGCTGTTTTTT
CASNPGQGGSGELFF
>TRBV14|TRBJ2-1|NA|TRBD2
TGTGCCAGCAGCCAAGATGGGGCTAGCGGGCCAGACAATGAGCAGTTCTTC
CASSQDGASGPDNEQFF
>TRBV5-4|TRBJ1-1|few|NA
TGTGCCAGCAGCTTAAGGATAGGAGGCGAAAGGAAATCGAACACTGAAGCTTTCTTT
CASSLRIGGERKSNTEAFF
>TRBV28|TRBJ1-4|NA|NA
TGTGCCAGCAGTTGGGGGGGTAGCAAAGAAAAACTGTTTTTT
CASSWGGSKEKLFF
>TRBV6-5|TRBJ1-5|once|TRBD1
TGTGCCAGCAAGCACAGGGGGAGAGGCAATCAGCCCCAGCATTTT
CASKHRGRGNQPQHF
>TRBV5-1|TRBJ2-2|NA|TRBD2
TGCGCCAGCAGCTTGGGGACTAGCGGGAGATTAACCGGGGAGCTGTTTTTT
CASSLGTSGRLTGELFF
>TRBV25-1|TRBJ2-1|NA|NA
TGTGCCAGCAGTGATTTTGGACTTGAGCAGTTCTTC
CASSDFGLEQFF
>TRBV3-1/TRBV3-2|TRBJ1-2|NA|NA
TGTGCCAGCAGCTTAGATTGGTCCGATGGCTACACCTTC
CASSLDWSDGYTF
>TRBV7-6|TRBJ2-1|NA|NA
TGTGCCAGCAGCTTAGTAGCCGACTCTTACAATGAGCAGTTCTTC
CASSLVADSYNEQFF
>TRBV5-1|TRBJ2-5|NA|NA
TGCGCCAGCAGCTACGATCCCGTGGCTAGCGGAGGGGGAGAGACCCAGTACTTC
CASSYDPVASGGGETQYF
>TRBV3-1/TRBV3-2|TRBJ1-4|NA|TRBD1
TGTGCCAGCAGTCTCGGACAGGGGACCCGACAATCACTGTTTTTT
CASSLGQGTRQSLFF
>TRBV4-3|TRBJ2-3|NA|NA
TGCGCCAGCAGCCAAGCGCCGGGGTCTAGCACAGATACGCAGTATTTT
CASSQAPGSSTDTQYF
>TRBV5-6|TRBJ2-7|few|TRBD2
TGTGCCAGCAGCTTCGGACCCGGGGGGAACGAGCAGTACTTC
CASSFGPGGNEQYF
>TRBV5-1|TRBJ1-2|NA|TRBD1
TGCGCCAGCAGCAGAGACAGGGACGGCTACACCTTC
CASSRDRDGYTF
>TRBV5-8|TRBJ2-5|NA|NA
TGTGCCAGCAGCTTCGACACCTACCAGACCCAGTACTTC
CASSFDTYQTQYF
>TRBV5-5|TRBJ2-5|NA|NA
TGTGCCAGCAGCTTACAGGGACGGAAAGAGACCCAGTACTTC
CASSLQGRKETQYF
>TRBV28|TRBJ1-5|NA|NA
TGTGCCAGCAGTTTGGAGAATCAGCCCCAGCATTTT
CASSLENQPQHF
>TRBV3-1/TRBV3-2|TRBJ1-2|NA|NA
TGTGCCAGCAGCCAAGTGCAGGGTGGTGGCTATGGCTACACCTTC
CASSQVQGGGYGYTF
>TRBV27|TRBJ2-7|NA|TRBD2
TGTGCCACCTGGACTAGCCATTTTGAGCAGTACTTC
CATWTSHFEQYF
>TRBV19|TRBJ1-5|NA|NA
TGTGCCAGTAGTATAGCCCGCGAGGGCTGGGGTCAGCCCCAGCATTTT
CASSIAREGWGQPQHF
>TRBV28|TRBJ1-2|NA|NA
TGTGCCAGTTCTTCCTCGGGAGAAAACTATGGCTACACCTTC
CASSSSGENYGYTF
>TRBV7-8|TRBJ2-7|NA|NA
TGTGCCAGCAGCTTAGAACCCAGGGCCTCCTACGAGCAGTACTTC
CASSLEPRASYEQYF
>TRBV7-9|TRBJ1-1|NA|TRBD1
TGTGCCAGCAGTCGACAGGGTCAGGGGACTGAAGCTTTCTTT
CASSRQGQGTEAFF
>TRBV9|TRBJ2-3|NA|NA
TGTGCCAGCAGCCCGAGATGGACTAGCACAGATACGCAGTATTTT
CASSPRWTSTDTQYF
>TRBV6-6|TRBJ1-6|NA|NA
TGTGCCAGCAGTTACGGGGGCAGGCTATCGTCACCCCTCCACTTT
CASSYGGRLSSPLHF
>TRBV6-2/TRBV6-3|TRBJ2-4|NA|TRBD1
TGTGCCAGCAGTCGGGACAGAGCCAAAAACATTCAGTACTTC
CASSRDRAKNIQYF
>TRBV4-1|TRBJ2-2|NA|TRBD2
TGCGCCAGCAGCCGAACTTTACTGGTAGCGGGAGGATGGACCGGGGAGCTGTTTTTT
CASSRTLLVAGGWTGELFF
>TRBV6-2/TRBV6-3|TRBJ2-3|NA|TRBD2
TGTGCCAGCAGCCCCCCGATTAGCGGGAGAGCAGATACGCAGTATTTT
CASSPPISGRADTQYF
>TRBV6-5|TRBJ1-2|NA|NA
TGTGCCAGCAGTTATCGTGAGGGTAACTATGGCTACACCTTC
CASSYREGNYGYTF
>TRBV4-3|TRBJ1-3|NA|NA
TGCGCCAGCAGCCAAGCCTGGGGGGCTGGAAACACCATATATTTT
CASSQAWGAGNTIYF
>TRBV5-1|TRBJ2-3|NA|TRBD2
TGCGCCAGCAGCTTGGGACCTAGCGGGGCAAGTCCAGCTCTCGATACGCAGTATTTT
CASSLGPSGASPALDTQYF
>TRBV5-5|TRBJ1-5|NA|NA
TGTGCCAGCAGCTCCCCAGGGTCGGATCAGCCCCAGCATTTT
CASSSPGSDQPQHF
>TRBV5-8|TRBJ2-1|NA|TRBD2
TGTGCCAGCTTCGGGGGGGGTGAGCAGTTCTTC
CASFGGGEQFF
>TRBV7-9|TRBJ2-2|NA|TRBD2
TGTGCCAGCAGCAAGATAGCGGGGGGCTCCGGGGAGCTGTTTTTT
CASSKIAGGSGELFF
>TRBV4-2|TRBJ2-2|few|NA
TGTGCCAGCAGTCGAGGACACCAGAACACCGGGGAGCTGTTTTTT
CASSRGHQNTGELFF
>TRBV3-1/TRBV3-2|TRBJ2-1|NA|TRBD1
TGTGCCAGCAGCCAACTACGGGACAGGACCTACAATGAGCAGTTCTTC
CASSQLRDRTYNEQFF
>TRBV7-9|TRBJ1-4|NA|NA
TGTGCCAGCAGCTTAACGTCCCAGGGCAGCCAAAAACTGTTTTTT
CASSLTSQGSQKLFF
>TRBV9|TRBJ2-2|NA|TRBD2
TGTGCCAGCAGCACACACAAGCGGGGGGCGAACACCGGGGAGCTGTTTTTT
CASSTHKRGANTGELFF
>TRBV6-2/TRBV6-3|TRBJ1-2|NA|TRBD1
TGTGCCAGCAGTACGCAGGGGGAGCACTACACCTTC
CASSTQGEHYTF
>TRBV18|TRBJ2-3|NA|NA
TGTGCCAGCTCACCACCTGCGTCCGGCAGGACTACAGATACGCAGTATTTT
CASSPPASGRTTDTQYF
>TRBV15|TRBJ2-7|once|TRBD1
TGTGCCACCAGCAGAGTATGGATAGGGGGCCTCGGGGAGCAGTACTTC
CATSRVWIGGLGEQYF